This T cell receptor (beta chain) was obtained from a study of blood T cells in healthy people across ages. Study-wide points: Diversity was higher, and naive CD4+ cells more numerous, in long-lived donors than in aged donors. Estimated diversity that came from one million T cells was considered an underestimate.

This CDR3 has 14 residues. Germline V lookup: CDR1 DFQATT, CDR2 SNEGSKA (reference sequence). The germline V and J ends were trimmed by 6 bases and 6 bases, with 15 bases remaining between them. As for this clonotype: Its specificity is unknown.

For the second PCR, which ran for about 6 to 11 cycles, a sample-barcoded 5' primer and a J-beta primer mix were used. From each sample, at least 2.5 million paired-end reads containing CDR3 were obtained. MiXCR was run by TCRdb on the 5' RACE reads, yielding one entry per CDR3 protein. The profile shows about 1,000,000 distinct CDR3 sequences, 45% of them singletons. The gene calls are TRBV20-1 and TRBJ1-6; D is perhaps TRBD1 (5 bases). The sequence came from a woman aged 55-69 years in good health. The specimen was blood. Written as DNA, the CDR3 is TGCAGTGCCACCGTGGGGCGCGGTAATTCACCCCTCCACTTT. Its protein product is CSATVGRGNSPLHF.